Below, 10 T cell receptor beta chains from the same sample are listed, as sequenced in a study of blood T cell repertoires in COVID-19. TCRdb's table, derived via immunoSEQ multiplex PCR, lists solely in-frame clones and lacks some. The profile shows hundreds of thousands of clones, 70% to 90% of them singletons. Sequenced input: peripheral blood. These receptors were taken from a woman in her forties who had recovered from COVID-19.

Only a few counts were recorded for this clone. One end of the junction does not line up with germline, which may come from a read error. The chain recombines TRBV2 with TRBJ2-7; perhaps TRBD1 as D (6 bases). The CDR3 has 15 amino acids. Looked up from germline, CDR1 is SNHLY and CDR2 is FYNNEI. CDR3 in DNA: TGTGCCAGCAGGGAAGACAGGAACCACTCCTACGAGCAGTACTTC. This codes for CASREDRNHSYEQYF.

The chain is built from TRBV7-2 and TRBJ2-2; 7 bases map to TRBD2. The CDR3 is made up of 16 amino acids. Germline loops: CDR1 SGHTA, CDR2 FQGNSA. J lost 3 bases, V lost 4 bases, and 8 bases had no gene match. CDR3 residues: CASSSGLGLHTGELFF. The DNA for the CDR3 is TGTGCCAGCAGCTCCGGACTAGGTTTACACACCGGGGAGCTGTTTTTT. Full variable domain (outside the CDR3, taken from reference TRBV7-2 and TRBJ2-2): GAGVSQSPSNKVTEKGKDVELRCDPISGHTALYWYRQSLGQGLEFLIYFQGNSAPDKSGLPSDRFSAERTGGSVSTLTIQRTQQEDSAVYLCASSSGLGLHTGELFFGEGSRLTVL.

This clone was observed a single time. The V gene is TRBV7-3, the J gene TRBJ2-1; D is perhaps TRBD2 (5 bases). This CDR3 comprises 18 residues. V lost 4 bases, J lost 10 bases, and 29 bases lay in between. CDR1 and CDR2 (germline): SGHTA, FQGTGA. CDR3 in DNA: TGTGCCAGCAGCTCTTCGTGGCCGGCCCAAATTATGGGCGGGGAGCAGTTCTTC. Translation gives CASSSSWPAQIMGGEQFF.

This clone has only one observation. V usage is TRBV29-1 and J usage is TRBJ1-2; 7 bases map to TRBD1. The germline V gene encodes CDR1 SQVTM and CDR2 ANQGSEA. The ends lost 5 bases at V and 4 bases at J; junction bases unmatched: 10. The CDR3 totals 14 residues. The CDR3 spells CSVTGTANFYGYTF. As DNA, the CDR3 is TGCAGCGTTACCGGGACAGCAAACTTCTATGGCTACACCTTC.

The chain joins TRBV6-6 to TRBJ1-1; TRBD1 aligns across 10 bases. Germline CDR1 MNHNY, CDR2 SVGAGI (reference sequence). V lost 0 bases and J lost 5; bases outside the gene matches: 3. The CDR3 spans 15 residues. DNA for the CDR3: TGTGCCAGCAGTTACTCTGGACAGGGGGAGACTGAAGCTTTCTTT. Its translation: CASSYSGQGETEAFF.

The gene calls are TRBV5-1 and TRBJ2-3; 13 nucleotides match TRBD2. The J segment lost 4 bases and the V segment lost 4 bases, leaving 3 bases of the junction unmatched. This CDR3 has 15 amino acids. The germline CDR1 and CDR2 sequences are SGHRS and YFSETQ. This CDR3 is CASSIGTSGADTQYF. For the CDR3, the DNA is TGCGCCAGCAGCATCGGGACTAGCGGGGCAGATACGCAGTATTTT. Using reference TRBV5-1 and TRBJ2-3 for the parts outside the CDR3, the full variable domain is KAGVTQTPRYLIKTRGQQVTLSCSPISGHRSVSWYQQTPGQGLQFLFEYFSETQRNKGNFPGRFSGRQFSNSRSEMNVSTLELGDSALYLCASSIGTSGADTQYFGPGTRLTVL.

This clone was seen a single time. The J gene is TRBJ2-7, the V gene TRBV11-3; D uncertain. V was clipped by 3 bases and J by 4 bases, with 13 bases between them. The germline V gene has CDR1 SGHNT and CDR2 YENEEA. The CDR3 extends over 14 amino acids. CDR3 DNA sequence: TGTGCCAGCAGCTTGCGGTCCAGACGATACGAGCAGTACTTC. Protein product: CASSLRSRRYEQYF.

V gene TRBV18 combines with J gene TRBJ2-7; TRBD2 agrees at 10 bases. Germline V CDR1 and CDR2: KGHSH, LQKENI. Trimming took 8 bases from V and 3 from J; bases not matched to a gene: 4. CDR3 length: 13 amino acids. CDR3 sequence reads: CASTSSGSYEQYF. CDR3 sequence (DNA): TGTGCCAGCACCTCTAGCGGGAGCTACGAGCAGTACTTC.

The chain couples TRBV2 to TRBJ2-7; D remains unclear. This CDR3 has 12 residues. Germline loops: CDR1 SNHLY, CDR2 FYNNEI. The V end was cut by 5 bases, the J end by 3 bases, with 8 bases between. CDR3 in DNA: TGTGCCAGCAGTTCCGTATTCTACGAGCAGTACTTC. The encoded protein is CASSSVFYEQYF.

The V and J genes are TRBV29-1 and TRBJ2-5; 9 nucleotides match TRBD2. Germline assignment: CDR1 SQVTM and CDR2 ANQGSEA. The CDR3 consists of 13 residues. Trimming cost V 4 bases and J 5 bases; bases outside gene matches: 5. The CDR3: CSVAPSGVETQYF. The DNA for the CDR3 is TGCAGCGTTGCTCCTAGCGGGGTGGAGACCCAGTACTTC.